A selection of T cell receptor beta chains follows, all from one sample in a study of blood T cell repertoires in COVID-19. Repertoires were generated with immunoSEQ multiplex PCR, while TCRdb's copy carries only in-frame clones and drops some. The sample shows a few hundred thousand clones, about four fifths of them seen only once. Sample: peripheral blood. These receptors came from a woman aged 18 to 35 with acute or convalescent COVID-19. Both conserved end residues are trimmed from each CDR3.

V	J	CDR3
TRBV9	TRBJ1-1	ASSVEGGTEAF
TRBV28	TRBJ2-7	ASSPGGLASSYEQY
TRBV5-1	TRBJ2-2	ASSLGRGSSIGELF
TRBV4-3	TRBJ2-7	ASSQDRRGGSYEQY
TRBV18	TRBJ1-6	ASSHDRVNSPLH
TRBV6-6	TRBJ1-3	ASGRQAGSGNTIY
TRBV2	TRBJ2-3	ASKPASLKRPRSTDTQY
TRBV12-3/TRBV12-4	TRBJ1-1	ASSFARGRAF
TRBV20-1	TRBJ2-6	SASPQGKSGANVLT
TRBV5-6	TRBJ1-5	ASSPGGLEPQH
TRBV6-2/TRBV6-3	TRBJ2-1	ASSRPGLNNEQF